This passage covers 10 T cell receptor beta chains from one sample sequenced in a study of monozygotic twins with cystic fibrosis. Sequencing used immunoSEQ multiplex PCR; TCRdb keeps in-frame clones, though not all of them. The sample has roughly 35,000 clones; 84% are singletons. The sample consisted of blood. These receptors all come from a girl aged 2-10 years with cystic fibrosis.

The gene calls are TRBV5-1 and TRBJ1-6, with D possibly being TRBD1 (5 bases). CDR3 length: 16 amino acids. Germline V CDR1 and CDR2: SGHRS, YFSETQ. V lost 0 bases to trimming and J lost 7 bases, with 14 bases between them. CDR3: CASSLERGVGNSPLHF. Here the CDR3 DNA reads TGCGCCAGCAGCTTGGAGCGGGGGGTTGGGAATTCACCCCTCCACTTT.

The genes are TRBV6-5 and TRBJ2-1, with D unresolved. Trimming stripped 6 bases from V and 4 bases from J, with 16 bases between. Germline CDR1 MNHEY, CDR2 SVGAGI. CDR3 length: 15 residues. CDR3: CASSRTPQAYNEQFF. Here the CDR3 DNA reads TGTGCCAGCAGCCGGACCCCTCAAGCTTACAATGAGCAGTTCTTC.

The genes are TRBV5-5 and TRBJ2-7, with 7 bases fitting TRBD1. The CDR3 length is 15 residues. Germline V gives CDR1 SGHKS, CDR2 YYEKEE (reference sequence). V shed 3 bases and J 3 bases; nucleotides not matched to a gene: 9. The CDR3 sequence is CASSSTPQGHYEQYF. The CDR3 nucleotides read TGTGCCAGCAGCTCTACCCCACAGGGGCACTACGAGCAGTACTTC.

The rearrangement links TRBV14 to TRBJ2-1; 9 bases are a match to TRBD1. V was pared by 3 bases and J by 2 bases, with 2 bases of the junction left unmatched. Germline assignment: CDR1 SGHDN and CDR2 FVKESK. CDR3 size: 15 residues. DNA of the CDR3: TGTGCCAGCAGCCAGTACAGGGGGCCCTACAATGAGCAGTTCTTC. Its translation is CASSQYRGPYNEQFF.

CDR3 region: CAWSRNRGRNQPQHF. The CDR3 bases are TGTGCCTGGAGCCGTAACAGGGGGCGCAATCAGCCCCAGCATTTT. The chain joins TRBV30 to TRBJ1-5, with 9 bases identical to TRBD1. The CDR3 runs to 15 residues. With V trimmed by 3 bases and J by 2 bases, 5 bases remained unmatched. Germline V gives CDR1 GTSNPN, CDR2 SVGIG (reference sequence).

This chain uses TRBV28 with TRBJ2-7; possibly TRBD1 or TRBD2 for D (6 bases each). Germline V gene data show CDR1 as MDHEN and CDR2 as SYDVKM. Trimming pared 2 bases from V and 5 bases from J, leaving 13 bases between. CDR3 size: 14 residues. For the CDR3, the DNA is TGTGCCAGCAGTTTAGGGGGGCCGGTAAACGAGCAGTACTTC. It encodes CASSLGGPVNEQYF.

The rearrangement links TRBV2 to TRBJ2-7, with D tentatively TRBD1 (5 bases). The CDR3 has 12 amino acids. Germline lookup yields CDR1 SNHLY and CDR2 FYNNEI. Trimming took 4 bases from V and 6 from J, leaving 10 bases between them. The CDR3 nucleotides read TGTGCCAGCAGTGTGACAGTGGCCGAGCAGTACTTC. It specifies CASSVTVAEQYF.

The chain carries TRBV25-1 and TRBJ2-2, with 9 bases aligning to TRBD1. With 4 bases clipped from V and 4 bases from J, the junction kept 10 bases outside the gene matches. Germline V gives CDR1 MGHDK, CDR2 SYGVNS. The CDR3 covers 17 residues. The CDR3 DNA reads TGTGCCAGCAGTGGACCCACTGACAGGGGGTCCACCGGGGAGCTGTTTTTT. Its translation is CASSGPTDRGSTGELFF.

The V gene is TRBV5-4, the J gene TRBJ2-5, with D uncertain. The CDR3 spans 14 residues. Germline lookup yields CDR1 SGHNT and CDR2 YYREEE (reference sequence). The V and J ends lost 0 bases and 1 base respectively, with 7 bases between them. CDR3 loop: CASSLDSTQETQYF. The CDR3 region has the DNA TGTGCCAGCAGCTTGGACTCCACCCAAGAGACCCAGTACTTC.

The chain carries TRBV19 and TRBJ1-5; D is perhaps TRBD1 (6 bases). The CDR3 extends over 17 amino acids. Per germline, CDR1 LNHDA and CDR2 SQIVND (reference sequence). Deletions cut 3 bases from V and 4 bases from J, with 19 bases between. CDR3 residues: CASSMQRGQDLNQPQHF. DNA of the CDR3: TGTGCCAGTAGTATGCAGCGGGGGCAGGACCTAAATCAGCCCCAGCATTTT. The complete variable domain, with remaining parts taken from reference TRBV19 and TRBJ1-5, reads DGGITQSPKYLFRKEGQNVTLSCEQNLNHDAMYWYRQDPGQGLRLIYYSQIVNDFQKGDIAEGYSVSREKKESFPLTVTSAQKNPTAFYLCASSMQRGQDLNQPQHFGDGTRLSIL.